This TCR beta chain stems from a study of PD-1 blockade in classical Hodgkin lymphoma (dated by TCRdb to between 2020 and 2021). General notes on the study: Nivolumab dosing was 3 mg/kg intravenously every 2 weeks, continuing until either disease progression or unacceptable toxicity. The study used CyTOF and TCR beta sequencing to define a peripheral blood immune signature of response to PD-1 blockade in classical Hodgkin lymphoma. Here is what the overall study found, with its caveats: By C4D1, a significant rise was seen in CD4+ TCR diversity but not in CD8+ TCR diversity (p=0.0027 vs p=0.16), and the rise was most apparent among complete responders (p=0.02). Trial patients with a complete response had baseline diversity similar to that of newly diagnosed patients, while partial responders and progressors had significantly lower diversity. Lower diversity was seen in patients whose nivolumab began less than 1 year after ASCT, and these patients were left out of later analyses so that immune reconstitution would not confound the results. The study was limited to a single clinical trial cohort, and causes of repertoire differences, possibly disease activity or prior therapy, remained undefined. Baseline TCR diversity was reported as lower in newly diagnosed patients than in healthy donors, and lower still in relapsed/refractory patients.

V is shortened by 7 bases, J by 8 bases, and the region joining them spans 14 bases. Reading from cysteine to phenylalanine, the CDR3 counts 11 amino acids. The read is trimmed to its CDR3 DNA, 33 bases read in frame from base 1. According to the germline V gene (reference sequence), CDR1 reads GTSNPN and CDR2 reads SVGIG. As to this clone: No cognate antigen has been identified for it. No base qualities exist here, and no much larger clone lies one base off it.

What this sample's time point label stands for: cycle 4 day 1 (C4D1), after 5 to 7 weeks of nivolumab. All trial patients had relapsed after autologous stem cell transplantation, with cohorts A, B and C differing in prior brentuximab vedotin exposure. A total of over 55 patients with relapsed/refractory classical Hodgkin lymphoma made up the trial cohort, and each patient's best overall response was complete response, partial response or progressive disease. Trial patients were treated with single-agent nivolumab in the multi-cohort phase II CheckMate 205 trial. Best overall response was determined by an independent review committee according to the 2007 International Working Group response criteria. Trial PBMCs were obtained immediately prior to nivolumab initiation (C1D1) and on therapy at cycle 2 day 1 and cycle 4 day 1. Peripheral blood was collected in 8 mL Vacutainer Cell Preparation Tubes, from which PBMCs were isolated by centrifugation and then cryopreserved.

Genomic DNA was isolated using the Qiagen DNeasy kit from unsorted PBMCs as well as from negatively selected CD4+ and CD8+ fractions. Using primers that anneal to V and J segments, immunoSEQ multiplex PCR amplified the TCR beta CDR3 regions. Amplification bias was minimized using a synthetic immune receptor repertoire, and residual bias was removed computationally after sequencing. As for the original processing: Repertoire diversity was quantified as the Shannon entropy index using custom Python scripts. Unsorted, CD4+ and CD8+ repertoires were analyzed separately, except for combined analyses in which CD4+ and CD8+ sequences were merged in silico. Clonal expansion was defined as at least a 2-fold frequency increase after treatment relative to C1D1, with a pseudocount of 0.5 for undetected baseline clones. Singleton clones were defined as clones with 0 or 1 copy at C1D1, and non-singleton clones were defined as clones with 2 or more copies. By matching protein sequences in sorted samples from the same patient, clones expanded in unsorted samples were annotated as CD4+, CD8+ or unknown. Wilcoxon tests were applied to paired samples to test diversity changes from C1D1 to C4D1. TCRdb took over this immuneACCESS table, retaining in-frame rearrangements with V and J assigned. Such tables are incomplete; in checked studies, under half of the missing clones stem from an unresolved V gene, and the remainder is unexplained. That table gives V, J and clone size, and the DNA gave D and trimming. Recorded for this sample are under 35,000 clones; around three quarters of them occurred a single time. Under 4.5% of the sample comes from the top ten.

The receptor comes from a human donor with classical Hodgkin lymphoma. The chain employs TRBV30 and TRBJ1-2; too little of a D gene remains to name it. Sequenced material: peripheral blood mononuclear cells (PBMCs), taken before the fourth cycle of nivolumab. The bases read TGTGCCTCCGAGTCCCGAGGGGGCTACACCTTC. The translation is CASESRGGYTF.